The T cell receptor (beta chain) under discussion was sequenced for a study of CD8+ T cells in alopecia areata. Across the study: Tofacitinib was given for 6 to 18 months, then stopped for 6 months. Overall study findings and caveats: Lesional scalp displayed greater clonality than normal scalp, most notably in alopecia totalis/universalis. Sharing of TCR sequences between patients (possibly for HLA-related reasons) was less clear than in mice.

Reverse transcribed after extraction, RNA yielded cDNA as the sequencing template. Measured with immunoSEQ multiplex PCR; TCRdb has only the in-frame clones, and not every one. The table includes hundreds of thousands of clones, approximately 72% detected once. As for this clone: Antigen unknown.

The treatment: oral pan-JAK inhibitor, 5-10 mg twice daily. Sorting separated CD4+ and CD8+ T cells out of PBMCs. Looked up from germline, CDR1 is MNHEY and CDR2 is SMNVEV (reference sequence). This CDR3 spans 15 amino acids. V dropped 10 bases and J dropped 4; count of bases not matched to a gene: 15. Sequencing was performed on CD4+ T cells sorted from blood, taken around week 46, from a patient treated with tofacitinib. This receptor was taken from a human donor with alopecia areata. This rearrangement joins TRBV27 to TRBJ1-2; 7 nucleotides agree with TRBD1. In DNA, the CDR3 is TGTGCCACCAACCCGACCGGGACAGCTGCCTATGGCTACACCTTC. It specifies CATNPTGTAAYGYTF.